Reported below is one TCR beta chain. This record comes from a study of T cell changes during pregnancy in multiple sclerosis. In germline, CDR1 is SGHNT, CDR2 YYREEE (reference sequence). The V segment lost 2 bases and the J segment 1 base; nucleotides outside the gene matches: 2. The CDR3 has 15 amino acids. Profiled with immunoSEQ multiplex PCR; TCRdb holds only in-frame clones, not every one. The sample consists of approximately 40,000 clones, about 90% of them appearing once. This clonotype was obtained from a female donor with multiple sclerosis, enrolled in a pregnancy study. The sample was CD4+ T cells from peripheral blood mononuclear cells, taken before pregnancy. This chain connects TRBV5-4 to TRBJ2-3; 9 bases line up with TRBD2. CDR3 in amino acids: CASSLAGGRTDTQYF. The CDR3 DNA sequence: TGTGCCAGCAGCTTAGCGGGGGGACGCACAGATACGCAGTATTTT.